This TCR beta chain was sequenced in a study of blood T cell repertoires in COVID-19. Study summary: Whether acute or convalescent, the COVID-19 samples came from the United States, Italy and Spain. PBMCs, B-cell-depleted T cells, or T cells provided the cDNA or gDNA that made up the material.

In the original processing: It was from reference gene primer amplification that nucleated cell counts were estimated. TCRdb's table, derived via immunoSEQ multiplex PCR, lists solely in-frame clones and lacks some. That table supplies the V and J calls and clone size; D and trimming were determined from the DNA. Of approximately 160,000 clones detected, about four fifths appear once; the ten largest clones hold 10% to 15%. The germline V gene has CDR1 LGHDT and CDR2 YNNKEL (reference sequence). V shed 2 bases, J shed 5 bases, and the junction held 5 bases outside the gene matches. CDR3 length: 15 amino acids.

The sequencing input was peripheral blood. The chain carries TRBV3-1 (or the pseudogene TRBV3-2) and TRBJ2-5; 10 bases map to TRBD1. The TCR was taken from a man between 65 and 85 years old who had recovered from COVID-19. The CDR3 DNA follows: TGTGCCAGCAGCCAACGGGACAGGGGATTTGAGACCCAGTACTTC. Protein: CASSQRDRGFETQYF.